The T cell receptor (beta chain) described here comes from a study of control samples from healthy donors and cancer patients. Per the germline V gene, CDR1 is LNHDA and CDR2 is SQIVND (reference sequence). Losses at the gene ends were 2 bases for V and 3 bases for J; bases not matched to a gene: 7. The CDR3 runs 16 residues. Measured with immunoSEQ multiplex PCR; TCRdb has only the in-frame clones, and not every one. The table records 85,000 to 110,000 clones, about 89% of them present only once. The V call is TRBV19, the J call TRBJ2-4; TRBD1 matches 7 bases. This TCR was sampled from a man in his fifties or sixties with lung cancer. The sequenced material came from PBMCs. The CDR3 region is CASSIPTDRVKNIQYF. CDR3 coding DNA: TGTGCCAGTAGTATACCCACTGACAGGGTCAAAAACATTCAGTACTTC.